A selection of T cell receptor beta chains follows, all from one sample in a study of cytomegalovirus exposure and HLA in healthy donors. Assay used: immunoSEQ multiplex PCR; TCRdb lists only in-frame clones, some missing. Of 150,000 or so clones listed, about 72% are singletons. The sequencing sample was made of PBMCs. The receptor source for this set is a female donor in good health and CMV-seronegative. Both conserved end residues are part of each CDR3. Rows give clone size only sometimes, using once, few, many, or a class for an expanded clone.

>TRBJ1-2|TRBV4-1|NA
CASSPLARADYGYTF
>TRBJ2-1|TRBV5-1|once
CASSLWLPGGADNEQFF
>TRBJ2-5|TRBV19|NA
CASSINPGQGQETQYF
>TRBJ2-4|TRBV27|NA
CASSPQYSGVAKNIQYF
>TRBJ1-1|TRBV7-9|NA
CASSLETVMNTEAFF
>TRBJ2-7|TRBV5-1|NA
CASSLAGSYEQYF
>TRBJ2-4|TRBV7-2|NA
CASSFLSGVGNIQYF
>TRBJ2-7|TRBV19|NA
CASSPDRLTYEQYF
>TRBJ2-7|TRBV21-1|NA
CASTANRRQGAYEQYF
>TRBJ1-1|TRBV6-5|NA
CASSYSGRTEAFF
>TRBJ2-5|TRBV7-8|NA
CASSSRLAGVETQYF
>TRBJ2-6|TRBV19|once
CASSTKIIGGANVLTF
>TRBJ2-3|TRBV27|NA
CASSLFLAGLDTQYF
>TRBJ1-1|TRBV6-5|NA
CASSSTVPNTEAFF
>TRBJ2-5|TRBV4-1|NA
CASSQDPGQVIQETQYF
>TRBJ2-7|TRBV5-1|NA
CASSQTGLRSYEQYF
>TRBJ1-1|TRBV5-1|NA
CASSLFGQGNTEAFF
>TRBJ2-3|TRBV7-2|NA
CASRQNTDTQYF